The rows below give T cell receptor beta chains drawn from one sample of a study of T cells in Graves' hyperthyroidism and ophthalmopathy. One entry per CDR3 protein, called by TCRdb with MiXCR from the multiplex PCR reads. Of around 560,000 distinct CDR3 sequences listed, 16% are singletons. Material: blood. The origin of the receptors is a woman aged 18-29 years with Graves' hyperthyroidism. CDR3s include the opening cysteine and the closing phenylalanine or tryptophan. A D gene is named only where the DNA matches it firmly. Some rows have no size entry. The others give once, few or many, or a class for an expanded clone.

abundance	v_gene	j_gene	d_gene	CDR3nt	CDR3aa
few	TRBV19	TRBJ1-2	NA	TGTGCCAGTAGTATAGTCGCCGGGACTCTCGATGGCTACACCTTC	CASSIVAGTLDGYTF
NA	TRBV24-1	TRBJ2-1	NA	TGTGCCACCAGTGATTTTGGAGAGCAGTTCTTC	CATSDFGEQFF
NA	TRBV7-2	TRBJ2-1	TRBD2	TGTGCCAGCAGCTTCCTAGCGGGGGCTTTAGAGCAGTTCTTC	CASSFLAGALEQFF
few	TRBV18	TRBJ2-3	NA	TGTGCCAGCTCACCGAACGGACTGGCGGGGTTTGCTAGCACAGATACGCAGTATTTT	CASSPNGLAGFASTDTQYF
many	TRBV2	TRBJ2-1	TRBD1	TGTGCCAGCAGGGGACAGGGGGCCGGGAATGAGCAGTTCTTC	CASRGQGAGNEQFF
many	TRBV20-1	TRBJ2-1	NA	TGCAGTGCTAGCCTCCTGGATGGGCGCGTGGGGACCTACAATGAGCAGTTCTTC	CSASLLDGRVGTYNEQFF
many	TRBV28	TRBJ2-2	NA	TGTGCCAGCAGTGACAACCTTAAAGGCACCGGGGAGCTGTTTTTT	CASSDNLKGTGELFF
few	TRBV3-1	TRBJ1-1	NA	TGTGCCAGCAGCGAAGGGGGGTCTGGGCCCGTGACTGAAGCTTTCTTT	CASSEGGSGPVTEAFF
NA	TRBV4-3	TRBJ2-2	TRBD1	TGCGCCAGCAGCCAAGATTGGGGACAGGCCACCGGGGAGCTGTTTTTT	CASSQDWGQATGELFF
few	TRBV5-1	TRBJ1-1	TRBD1	TGCGCCAGCAGCTCCAGGGGGAGGGCTGAAGCTTTCTTT	CASSSRGRAEAFF
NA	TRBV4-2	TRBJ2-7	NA	TGTGCCAGCAGCCAAGGCAGGGCCTACGAGCAGTACTTC	CASSQGRAYEQYF